The 20 T cell receptor beta chains below come from one sample, sequenced in a study of cytomegalovirus exposure and HLA in healthy donors. The PCR employed 60 Vbeta primers together with 13 Jbeta primers. TCRdb keeps only in-frame clones here, not all; method: immunoSEQ multiplex PCR. This table has 90,000 to 120,000 clones, 82% appearing once. Sequenced material: PBMCs. Receptor source: a young man in good health and CMV-seropositive.

As DNA, the CDR3 is TGTGCCAGCAGCACTAGCGGGGGGACGAACACCGGGGAGCTGTTTTTT. It translates to CASSTSGGTNTGELFF. This chain joins TRBV5-4 and TRBJ2-2; 12 nucleotides line up with TRBD2. The CDR3 consists of 16 residues. Germline V lookup: CDR1 SGHNT, CDR2 YYREEE (reference sequence). Trimming took 4 bases from V and 0 from J; bases not matched to a gene: 1.

This clone was detected a few times. The V and J genes are TRBV6-6 and TRBJ1-6; maybe TRBD1 (6 bases). Germline values: CDR1 MNHNY, CDR2 SVGAGI (reference sequence). Trimming pared 6 bases from V and 8 bases from J, leaving 11 bases between. This CDR3 spans 13 amino acids. The CDR3 reads CASSLNRDSPLHF. CDR3 nucleotides: TGTGCCAGCAGCCTGAACAGGGATTCACCCCTCCACTTT.

This clone occurred a few times. The rearrangement joins TRBV27 to TRBJ1-1; unclear D gene. Germline V gene data show CDR1 as MNHEY and CDR2 as SMNVEV (reference sequence). This CDR3 is 16 amino acids long. The V and J ends lost 3 bases and 1 base respectively, with 15 bases between them. The CDR3 is CASSFFRTGRNTEAFF. The CDR3 DNA sequence: TGTGCCAGCAGTTTTTTTAGGACCGGGAGGAACACTGAAGCTTTCTTT.

V gene TRBV7-2 combines with J gene TRBJ2-3, with 7 bases fitting TRBD2. V was clipped by 5 bases and J by 4 bases; unmatched bases: 9. The CDR3 covers 15 residues. Germline V gene data show CDR1 as SGHTA and CDR2 as FQGNSA. The CDR3 DNA follows: TGTGCCAGCAGCCGCCAGACTAGCTTCTCAGATACGCAGTATTTT. As protein: CASSRQTSFSDTQYF.

Turning to this clone: Other DNA sequences in this sample translate to the same CDR3. V is TRBV19 and J is TRBJ1-2; D unresolved. Germline V gene lookup returns CDR1 LNHDA and CDR2 SQIVND (reference sequence). Trimming took off 7 bases at V and 2 bases at J, with 11 bases between the two ends. The length of the CDR3 is 13 residues. For the CDR3, the DNA is TGTGCCAGTACCCCGGGCGGGAACTATGGCTACACCTTC. Protein sequence: CASTPGGNYGYTF.

The CDR3 here is CASSANQTPGNTEAFF. The CDR3 region has the DNA TGTGCCAGCAGTGCGAACCAGACGCCAGGGAACACTGAAGCTTTCTTT. The rearrangement uses TRBV6-1 and TRBJ1-1; D not resolved. The CDR3 extends over 16 amino acids. Deletions cut 4 bases from V and 1 base from J, with 16 bases between. Germline CDR1 and CDR2: MNHNS and SASEGT.

This clone appeared a few times. The rearrangement uses TRBV20-1 and TRBJ2-1; D is unclear. Per germline, CDR1 DFQATT and CDR2 SNEGSKA (reference sequence). This CDR3 contains 11 residues. V lost 8 bases and J 8 bases, leaving 13 bases between the germline ends. The CDR3 sequence is CSTSSRYEQFF. The CDR3 DNA sequence: TGCAGTACGAGCTCGCGATATGAGCAGTTCTTC.

The V call is TRBV13, the J call TRBJ2-7, with 9 bases matching TRBD1. With 2 bases clipped from V and 13 bases from J, the junction kept 6 bases outside the gene matches. The CDR3 spans 12 residues. Germline V CDR1 and CDR2: PRHDT, FYEKMQ (reference sequence). Here the CDR3 reads CASSLFRDRVYF. Here the CDR3 DNA reads TGTGCCAGCAGCTTATTCCGGGACAGGGTATACTTC.

The chain has TRBV5-8 and TRBJ1-4, with a possible D match to TRBD1 (5 bases). Germline CDR1 and CDR2: SGHTS and YDEGEE. The CDR3 loop spans 14 amino acids. V was cut by 2 bases and J by 8 bases, with 13 bases left in between. Here the CDR3 reads CASSLTGGQEKLFF. DNA of the CDR3: TGTGCCAGCAGCTTAACCGGGGGTCAGGAAAAACTGTTTTTT.

The CDR3 region is CAWTRGTNTEAFF. CDR3 bases: TGTGCCTGGACTAGGGGCACGAACACTGAAGCTTTCTTT. This chain links TRBV30 with TRBJ1-1, with D perhaps TRBD1 (5 bases). V shed 4 bases and J shed 1 base, with 10 bases lying between them. The CDR3 totals 13 residues. CDR1 GTSNPN and CDR2 SVGIG come from the germline V gene (reference sequence).

This clone was seen only once. The chain links TRBV5-8 to TRBJ1-3; 7 nucleotides agree with TRBD1. V lost 3 bases to trimming and J lost 4 bases; unmatched junction nucleotides: 13. This CDR3 has 17 residues. Germline V lookup: CDR1 SGHTS, CDR2 YDEGEE. CDR3: CASSSGRQGPGGNTIYF. CDR3 in DNA: TGTGCCAGCAGCTCGGGTAGACAGGGACCCGGGGGAAACACCATATATTTT.

The chain uses TRBV2 and TRBJ2-3; TRBD2 aligns across 11 bases. Unmatched junction bases numbered 7, after V lost 2 bases and J lost 3 bases. Looked up from germline, CDR1 is SNHLY and CDR2 is FYNNEI. The CDR3 contains 17 residues. The CDR3 DNA sequence: TGTGCCAGCAGTGAACTAGCGGGGGGTTTTGGGACAGATACGCAGTATTTT. Protein: CASSELAGGFGTDTQYF.

CDR3 DNA: TGTGCCAGCAGCAAAAACAGGGTTACAGCTTTCTTT. It specifies CASSKNRVTAFF. The V and J genes are TRBV2 and TRBJ1-1; maybe TRBD1 (6 bases). Germline V gene sequence: CDR1 SNHLY, CDR2 FYNNEI. The CDR3 length is 12 residues. V lost 6 bases and J lost 10, with 15 bases in between.

The chain combines TRBV19 with TRBJ2-5; a possible D gene is TRBD1 (5 bases). The CDR3 loop spans 16 amino acids. Per the germline V gene, CDR1 is LNHDA and CDR2 is SQIVND (reference sequence). The ends were cut back, 5 bases at V and 2 bases at J, with 18 bases in the middle. The chain's CDR3 is CASSGRTSGNQETQYF. The CDR3 DNA reads as TGTGCCAGTAGTGGTCGGACATCAGGGAATCAAGAGACCCAGTACTTC.

The V call is TRBV4-1, the J call TRBJ2-7, with a tentative D call TRBD2 (5 bases). The CDR3 extends over 16 amino acids. CDR1 and CDR2 from the germline V gene are MGHRA and YSYEKL. Trimming cost V 2 bases and J 0 bases, with 14 bases left between them. The chain's CDR3 is CASSQIGRGSSYEQYF. In DNA, the CDR3 is TGCGCCAGCAGCCAAATAGGCAGAGGGAGCTCCTACGAGCAGTACTTC.

This chain joins TRBV6-5 and TRBJ2-1; TRBD2 aligns across 9 bases. This CDR3 contains 12 residues. With 5 bases clipped from V and 9 bases from J, the junction kept 2 bases outside the gene matches. The germline gives CDR1 MNHEY, CDR2 SVGAGI. The CDR3 loop reads CASSAGGVEQFF. For the CDR3, the DNA is TGTGCCAGCAGTGCGGGGGGGGTTGAGCAGTTCTTC.

V is TRBV11-2 and J is TRBJ2-2, with 8 bases matching TRBD2. The junction had 8 bases not matched to a gene; V was cut back by 5 bases and J by 6 bases. Germline V gives CDR1 SGHAT, CDR2 FQNNGV. This CDR3 comprises 15 residues. CDR3 protein: CASSLHGGGSGELFF. CDR3 DNA sequence: TGTGCCAGCAGCCTACACGGGGGGGGATCCGGGGAGCTGTTTTTT.

Concerning this clone itself: Since no conserved phenylalanine or tryptophan closes the CDR3, a read error is the likely cause. Other DNA variants within this sample encode the same CDR3. The chain combines TRBV5-4 with TRBJ1-1; tentatively, D is TRBD1 (5 bases). Germline CDR1 and CDR2: SGHNT and YYREEE (reference sequence). The V and J ends lost 0 bases and 4 bases respectively, with 13 bases between them. This CDR3 has 15 amino acids. DNA for the CDR3: TGTGCCAGCAGCTTGGACCCTCGTGGGGCCACTGAAGCTTTCCTT. Translating gives CASSLDPRGATEAFL.

The V and J genes are TRBV6-5 and TRBJ1-5; 7 bases are a match to TRBD1. With 6 bases clipped from V and 4 bases from J, the junction kept 6 bases outside the gene matches. The germline V gene has CDR1 MNHEY and CDR2 SVGAGI. The CDR3 is 14 residues long. DNA of the CDR3: TGTGCCAGCAGCGGGGACAGATTTAATCAGCCCCAGCATTTT. This gives the protein CASSGDRFNQPQHF.

The V call is TRBV7-9, the J call TRBJ2-1; D is uncertain. V was clipped by 5 bases and J by 8 bases, with 7 bases between them. This CDR3 comprises 11 residues. In germline, CDR1 is SEHNR, CDR2 FQNEAQ (reference sequence). The CDR3 loop is CASSEAHEQFF. The CDR3 DNA sequence: TGTGCCAGCAGCGAGGCCCATGAGCAGTTCTTC.